This entry features one T cell receptor beta chain sequence. The antigen remains unidentified. The sample comes from a study of CD8+CD57+ T cells in acquired aplastic anemia. At the level of the study: Where healthy donors were concerned, CD4+ cells averaged approximately 10 million reads.

The CDR3 is 15 residues long. V dropped 10 bases and J dropped 1 base, with 17 bases sitting between them. Germline CDR1 reads LNHDA; CDR2 reads SQIVND (reference sequence). Profiles of TCR beta VDJ and CDR3 were generated from a genomic DNA template. TCRdb re-analysed the reads in MiXCR, keeping a single row per CDR3 protein. This sample has roughly 170,000 distinct CDR3 sequences; about three fifths occur once, and the top ten carry 45% to 50%. Points from the study as a whole: Levels of CD8+ Simpson's diversity were not significantly distinct in patients versus controls. Between patients and controls, 25 to 30 CD8+ CDR3 sequences were found in common.

The gene calls are TRBV19 and TRBJ1-5; no firm D call. The specimen sequenced was sorted CD4+, CD8+, or CD8+CD57+ T cells (not recorded which) from PBMCs. The origin of this receptor is a human donor in good health. The CDR3 DNA sequence: TGTGCCACCACCCCCGGAGGGCGAAGCAATCAGCCCCAGCATTTT. Its translation: CATTPGGRSNQPQHF.